The 14 T cell receptor beta chains presented below share a single source sample, sequenced in a study of blood T cell repertoires in COVID-19. The repertoire was sequenced with immunoSEQ multiplex PCR; TCRdb's copy has only in-frame clones and lacks some. The sample has more than 95,000 clones; about 85% are singletons. Material for sequencing was peripheral blood. Receptors originate from a man older than 75 with active or convalescent COVID-19.

The chain uses TRBV28 and TRBJ2-3, with D uncertain. Trimming removed 7 bases at V and 1 base at J, with 15 bases between. The germline V gene encodes CDR1 MDHEN and CDR2 SYDVKM. CDR3 size: 15 residues. The chain's CDR3 is CASTSNRVRTDTQYF. CDR3 DNA: TGTGCCAGCACATCGAACCGGGTCCGCACAGATACGCAGTATTTT.

The genes are TRBV9 and TRBJ2-2; 9 bases agree with TRBD2. The CDR3 has 16 amino acids. Germline V CDR1 and CDR2: SGDLS, YYNGEE. The V and J ends lost 0 bases and 4 bases, in that order; junction bases with no gene match: 4. CDR3 region: CASSVAGGRGTGELFF. DNA of the CDR3: TGTGCCAGCAGCGTAGCTGGCGGGAGGGGCACCGGGGAGCTGTTTTTT.

V is TRBV15 and J is TRBJ1-4; D is undetermined. V lost 0 bases, J lost 5 bases, and 19 bases lay in between. The CDR3 is 18 amino acids. CDR1 LNHNV and CDR2 YYDKDF come from the germline V gene (reference sequence). This CDR3 is CATSRDLNSGRRNEKLFF. CDR3 bases: TGTGCCACCAGCAGAGATCTGAATAGCGGACGGAGAAATGAAAAACTGTTTTTT.

V and J are TRBV4-1 and TRBJ2-7; 8 bases map to TRBD1. The CDR3 loop spans 16 amino acids. V was pared by 1 base and J by 8 bases, with 13 bases of the junction left unmatched. The V gene's germline CDR1 is MGHRA and CDR2 YSYEKL. Here the CDR3 DNA reads TGCGCCAGCAGCCAAGTATCCACAGGGGGGATTTTAAAGCAGTACTTC. This gives the protein CASSQVSTGGILKQYF.

The rearrangement uses TRBV18 and TRBJ1-6, with D perhaps TRBD1 (6 bases). Trimming cost V 2 bases and J 6 bases, with 11 bases left between them. Germline values: CDR1 KGHSH, CDR2 LQKENI. CDR3 length: 15 amino acids. The CDR3 loop reads CASSPGDNLNSPLHF. The CDR3 nucleotides read TGTGCCAGCTCACCAGGGGACAACCTTAATTCACCCCTCCACTTT.

This clone was seen only a few times. The CDR3 here is CASREGGALYSNQPQHF. The CDR3 DNA reads as TGTGCCAGCAGAGAAGGGGGGGCACTCTATAGCAATCAGCCCCAGCATTTT. This chain links TRBV28 with TRBJ1-5; D is perhaps TRBD1 (6 bases). Trimming stripped 6 bases from V and 0 bases from J, with 18 bases between. This CDR3 has 17 amino acids. Per germline, CDR1 MDHEN and CDR2 SYDVKM.

The rearrangement joins TRBV9 to TRBJ1-3, with D possibly TRBD1 on 6 matching bases. The germline V gene encodes CDR1 SGDLS and CDR2 YYNGEE. CDR3 length equals 16 residues. V was shortened by 3 bases and J by 2 bases, with 15 bases between the two germline ends. The CDR3 region has the DNA TGTGCCAGCAGCGCCGCACTCCCAGGGGCTGGAAACACCATATATTTT. Encoded protein: CASSAALPGAGNTIYF. Combining the CDR3 with reference TRBV9 and TRBJ1-3 gives the whole variable domain DSGVTQTPKHLITATGQRVTLRCSPRSGDLSVYWYQQSLDQGLQFLIQYYNGEERAKGNILERFSAQQFPDLHSELNLSSLELGDSALYFCASSAALPGAGNTIYFGEGSWLTVV.

This clone was seen only once. The chain couples TRBV7-9 to TRBJ2-7; 8 bases are a match to TRBD2. The V segment lost 3 bases and the J segment 6 bases; nucleotides outside the gene matches: 7. The CDR3 contains 14 residues. Germline CDR1 and CDR2: SEHNR and FQNEAQ (reference sequence). The CDR3 protein is CASSLAGGVGEQYF. CDR3 nucleotides: TGTGCCAGCAGCTTGGCGGGGGGAGTTGGCGAGCAGTACTTC.

CDR3 sequence reads: CASSVGYQRGIYEQYF. In nucleotides, the CDR3 is TGTGCCAGCAGCGTAGGCTACCAGCGGGGGATCTACGAGCAGTACTTC. The chain carries TRBV9 and TRBJ2-7; 8 nucleotides line up with TRBD2. CDR1 and CDR2 from the germline V gene are SGDLS and YYNGEE. Germline trimming cut 0 bases from V and 3 bases from J; bases unmatched to any gene: 8. The CDR3 is 16 residues long.

The chain employs TRBV7-9 and TRBJ2-1; TRBD2 matches at 7 bases. Germline CDR1 reads SEHNR; CDR2 reads FQNEAQ (reference sequence). The junction had 12 bases not matched to a gene; V was cut back by 4 bases and J by 9 bases. This CDR3 has 15 amino acids. CDR3 nucleotides: TGTGCCAGCAGCTCCTCGAATTGGGGAGGGAGTGAGCAGTTCTTC. Translated, it gives CASSSSNWGGSEQFF.

The chain joins TRBV12-3 or TRBV12-4 to TRBJ2-1, with D unclear. Trimming shortened V by 2 bases and J by 5 bases, and 4 bases separated the two germline ends. The CDR3 totals 12 residues. In nucleotides, the CDR3 is TGTGCCAGCAGTTTACAAAACAATGAGCAGTTCTTC. Its protein product is CASSLQNNEQFF.

Only a few counts were recorded for this clone. The rearrangement uses TRBV7-6 and TRBJ2-7, with 7 bases lining up with TRBD1. The V and J ends lost 5 bases and 0 bases, in that order; junction bases with no gene match: 10. The CDR3 consists of 16 residues. Germline lookup yields CDR1 SGHVS and CDR2 FNYEAQ. For the CDR3, the DNA is TGTGCCAGCAGCGTCCGGGACAGCCTAAGCTCCTACGAGCAGTACTTC. Its translation: CASSVRDSLSSYEQYF.

The chain recombines TRBV6-5 with TRBJ1-4, with TRBD1 matching over 8 bases. The CDR3 length is 16 residues. Trimming cost V 4 bases and J 4 bases; bases outside gene matches: 8. Germline V lookup: CDR1 MNHEY, CDR2 SVGAGI. The CDR3 nucleotides are TGTGCCAGCAGTTTTGGGAACAGGGGGGGTAATGAAAAACTGTTTTTT. It encodes CASSFGNRGGNEKLFF.

This chain uses TRBV29-1 with TRBJ2-5, with a possible D match to TRBD2 (5 bases). The V end was cut by 0 bases, the J end by 7 bases, with 15 bases between. The CDR3 consists of 14 residues. CDR1 and CDR2 from the germline V gene are SQVTM and ANQGSEA. CDR3 loop: CSVEDRRVGGTQYF. The CDR3 coding sequence is TGCAGCGTTGAAGATCGGCGTGTTGGAGGGACCCAGTACTTC.